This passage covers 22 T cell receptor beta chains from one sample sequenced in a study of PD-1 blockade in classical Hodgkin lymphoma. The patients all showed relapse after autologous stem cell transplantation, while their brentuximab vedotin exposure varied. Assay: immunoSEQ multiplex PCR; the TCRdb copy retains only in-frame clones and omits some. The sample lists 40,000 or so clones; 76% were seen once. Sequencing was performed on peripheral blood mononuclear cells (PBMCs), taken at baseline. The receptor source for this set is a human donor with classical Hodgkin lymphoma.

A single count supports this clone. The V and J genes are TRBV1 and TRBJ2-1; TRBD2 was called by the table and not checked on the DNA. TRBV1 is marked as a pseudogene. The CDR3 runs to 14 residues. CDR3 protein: CTSSPPSANNEQFF. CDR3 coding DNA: TGCACCAGCAGCCCCCCTAGCGCCAACAATGAGCAGTTCTTC.

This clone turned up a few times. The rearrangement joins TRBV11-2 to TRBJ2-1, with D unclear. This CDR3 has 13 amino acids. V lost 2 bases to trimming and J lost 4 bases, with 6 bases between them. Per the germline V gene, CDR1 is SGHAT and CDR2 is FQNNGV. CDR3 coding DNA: TGTGCCAGCAGCTTAACCCGGTACAATGAGCAGTTCTTC. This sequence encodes CASSLTRYNEQFF.

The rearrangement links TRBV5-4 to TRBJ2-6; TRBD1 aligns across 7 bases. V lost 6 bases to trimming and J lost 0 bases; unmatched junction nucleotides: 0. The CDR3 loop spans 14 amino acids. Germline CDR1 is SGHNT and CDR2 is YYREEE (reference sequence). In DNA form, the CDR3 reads TGTGCCAGCAACAGGGGCTCTGGGGCCAACGTCCTGACTTTC. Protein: CASNRGSGANVLTF.

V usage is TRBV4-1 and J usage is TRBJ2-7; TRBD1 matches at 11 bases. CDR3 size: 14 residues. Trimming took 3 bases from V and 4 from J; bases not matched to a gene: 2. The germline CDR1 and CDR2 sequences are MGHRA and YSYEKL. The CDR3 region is CASSQDRGPYEQYF. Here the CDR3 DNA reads TGCGCCAGCAGCCAGGACAGGGGGCCTTACGAGCAGTACTTC.

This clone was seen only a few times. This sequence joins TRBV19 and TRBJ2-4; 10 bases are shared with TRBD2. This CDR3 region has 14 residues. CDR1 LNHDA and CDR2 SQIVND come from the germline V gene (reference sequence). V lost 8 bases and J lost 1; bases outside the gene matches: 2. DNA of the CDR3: TGTGCCAGTGGACTAGCGGCTGCCAAAAACATTCAGTACTTC. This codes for CASGLAAAKNIQYF.

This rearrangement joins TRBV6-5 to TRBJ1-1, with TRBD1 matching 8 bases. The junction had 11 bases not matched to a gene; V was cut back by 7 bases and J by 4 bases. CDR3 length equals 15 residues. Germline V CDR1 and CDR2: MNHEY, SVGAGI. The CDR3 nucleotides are TGTGCCAGCACGTTCAGGGGGCCCGGAGTCACTGAAGCTTTCTTT. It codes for CASTFRGPGVTEAFF.

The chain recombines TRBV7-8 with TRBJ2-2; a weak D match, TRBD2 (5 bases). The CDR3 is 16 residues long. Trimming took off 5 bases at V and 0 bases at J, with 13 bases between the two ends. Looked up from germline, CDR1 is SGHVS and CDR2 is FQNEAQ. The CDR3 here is CASSAHPGTNTGELFF. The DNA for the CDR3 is TGTGCCAGCAGCGCCCACCCGGGAACGAACACCGGGGAGCTGTTTTTT.

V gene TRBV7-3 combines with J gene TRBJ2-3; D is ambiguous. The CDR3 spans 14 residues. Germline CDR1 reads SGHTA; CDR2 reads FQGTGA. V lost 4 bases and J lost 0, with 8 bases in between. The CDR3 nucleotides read TGTGCCAGCAGCTCCCACCCCAGCACAGATACGCAGTATTTT. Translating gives CASSSHPSTDTQYF.

This CDR3 is CSVEVPGQLMGAFF. The CDR3 bases are TGCAGCGTTGAAGTTCCCGGACAACTTATGGGAGCTTTCTTT. The chain combines TRBV29-1 with TRBJ1-1; tentatively, D is TRBD1 (5 bases). The V gene's germline CDR1 is SQVTM and CDR2 ANQGSEA. CDR3 length: 14 residues. V was trimmed by 1 base and J by 10 bases, leaving 19 bases between them.

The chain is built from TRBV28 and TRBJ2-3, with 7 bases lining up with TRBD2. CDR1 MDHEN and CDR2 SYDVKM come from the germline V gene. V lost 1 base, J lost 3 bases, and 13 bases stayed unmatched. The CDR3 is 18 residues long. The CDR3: CASSLSPGGGDSTDTQYF. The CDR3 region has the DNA TGTGCCAGCAGTTTATCTCCGGGGGGAGGGGATAGTACAGATACGCAGTATTTT.

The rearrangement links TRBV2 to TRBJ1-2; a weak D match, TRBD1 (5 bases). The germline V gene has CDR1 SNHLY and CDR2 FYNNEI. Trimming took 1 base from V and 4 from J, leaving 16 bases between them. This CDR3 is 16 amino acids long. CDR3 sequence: CASSEGGSRDGYGYTF. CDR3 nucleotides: TGTGCCAGCAGTGAAGGGGGCTCCCGGGACGGCTATGGCTACACCTTC.

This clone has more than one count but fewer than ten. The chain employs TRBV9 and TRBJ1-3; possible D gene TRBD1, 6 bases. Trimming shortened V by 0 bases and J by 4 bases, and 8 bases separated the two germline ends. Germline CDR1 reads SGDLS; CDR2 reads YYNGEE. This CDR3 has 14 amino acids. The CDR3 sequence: CASSVGTAGNTIYF. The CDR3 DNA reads TGTGCCAGCAGCGTAGGGACAGCCGGAAACACCATATATTTT. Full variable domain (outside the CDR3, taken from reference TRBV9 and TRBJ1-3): DSGVTQTPKHLITATGQRVTLRCSPRSGDLSVYWYQQSLDQGLQFLIQYYNGEERAKGNILERFSAQQFPDLHSELNLSSLELGDSALYFCASSVGTAGNTIYFGEGSWLTVV.

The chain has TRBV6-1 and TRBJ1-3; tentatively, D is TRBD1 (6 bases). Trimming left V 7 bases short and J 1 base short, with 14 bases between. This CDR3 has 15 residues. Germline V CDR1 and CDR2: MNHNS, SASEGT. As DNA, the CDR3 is TGTGCCAGCACCACAGGGCTGATGTCTGGAAACACCATATATTTT. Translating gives CASTTGLMSGNTIYF.

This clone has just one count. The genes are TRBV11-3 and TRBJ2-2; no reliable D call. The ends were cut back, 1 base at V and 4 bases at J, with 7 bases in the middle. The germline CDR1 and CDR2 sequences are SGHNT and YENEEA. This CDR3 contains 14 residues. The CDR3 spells CASSLARSTGELFF. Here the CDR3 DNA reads TGTGCCAGCAGCTTAGCGAGATCCACCGGGGAGCTGTTTTTT. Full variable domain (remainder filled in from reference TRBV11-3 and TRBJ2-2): EAGVVQSPRYKIIEKKQPVAFWCNPISGHNTLYWYLQNLGQGPELLIRYENEEAVDDSQLPKDRFSAERLKGVDSTLKIQPAELGDSAVYLCASSLARSTGELFFGEGSRLTVL.

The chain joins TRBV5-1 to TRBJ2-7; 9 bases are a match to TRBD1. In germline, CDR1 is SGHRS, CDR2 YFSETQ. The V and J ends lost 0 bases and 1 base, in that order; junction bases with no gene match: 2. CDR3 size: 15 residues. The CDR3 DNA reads TGCGCCAGCAGCTTGGCCGGGACAGGGTCCTACGAGCAGTACTTC. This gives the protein CASSLAGTGSYEQYF.

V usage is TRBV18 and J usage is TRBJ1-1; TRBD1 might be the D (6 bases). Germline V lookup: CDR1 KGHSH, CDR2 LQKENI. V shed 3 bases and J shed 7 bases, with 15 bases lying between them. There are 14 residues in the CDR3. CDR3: CASSPGTRTNEAFF. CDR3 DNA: TGTGCCAGCTCACCGGGGACAAGAACGAATGAAGCTTTCTTT.

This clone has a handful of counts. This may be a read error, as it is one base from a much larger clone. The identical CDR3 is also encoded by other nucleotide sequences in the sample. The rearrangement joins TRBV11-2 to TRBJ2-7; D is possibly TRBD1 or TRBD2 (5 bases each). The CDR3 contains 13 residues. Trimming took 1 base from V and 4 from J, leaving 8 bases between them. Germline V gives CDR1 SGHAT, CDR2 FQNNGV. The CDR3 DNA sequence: TGTGCCAGCAGCTTAGGGGACGGGTACGAGCAGTACTTC. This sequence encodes CASSLGDGYEQYF.

This chain's CDR3 is CAWSLERGRGETQYF. Written as DNA, the CDR3 is TGTGCCTGGAGTCTAGAGCGGGGGCGGGGAGAGACCCAGTACTTC. The genes are TRBV30 and TRBJ2-5; 8 nucleotides agree with TRBD2. V was pared by 2 bases and J by 4 bases, with 9 bases of the junction left unmatched. The germline V gene encodes CDR1 GTSNPN and CDR2 SVGIG (reference sequence). The CDR3 length is 15 residues.

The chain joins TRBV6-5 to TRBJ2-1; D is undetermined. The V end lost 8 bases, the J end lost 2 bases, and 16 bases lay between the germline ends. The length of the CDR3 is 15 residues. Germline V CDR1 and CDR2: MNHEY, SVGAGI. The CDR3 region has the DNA TGTGCCAGCCTCGACCGGGCGCGACCCTACAATGAGCAGTTCTTC. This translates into CASLDRARPYNEQFF.

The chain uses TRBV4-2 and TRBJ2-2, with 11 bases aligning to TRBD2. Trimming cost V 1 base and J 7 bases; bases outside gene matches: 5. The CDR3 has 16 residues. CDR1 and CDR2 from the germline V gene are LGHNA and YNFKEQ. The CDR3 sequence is CASSQGLAGTDGELFF. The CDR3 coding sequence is TGTGCCAGCAGCCAAGGACTAGCGGGAACGGACGGGGAGCTGTTTTTT.

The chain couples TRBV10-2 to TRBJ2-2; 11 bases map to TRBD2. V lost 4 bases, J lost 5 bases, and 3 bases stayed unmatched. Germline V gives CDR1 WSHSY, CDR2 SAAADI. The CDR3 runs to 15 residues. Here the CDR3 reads CASSVAGGGTGELFF. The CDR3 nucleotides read TGCGCCAGCAGTGTAGCGGGAGGGGGGACCGGGGAGCTGTTTTTT.

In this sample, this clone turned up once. CDR3 bases: TGTGCCAGCAAGGCGTACCAAGAGACCCAGTACTTC. This encodes CASKAYQETQYF. The chain is built from TRBV28 and TRBJ2-5; D remains unclear. The CDR3 loop spans 12 amino acids. Trimming pared 7 bases from V and 0 bases from J, leaving 6 bases between. Germline V gene lookup returns CDR1 MDHEN and CDR2 SYDVKM.